This TCR beta chain was captured by sequencing in a study of blood T cell repertoires in COVID-19. Across the study: Samples of COVID-19 (acute and convalescent) were obtained from the United States, Italy and Spain. From T cells, B-cell-depleted T cells, or PBMCs came the material, which was cDNA or gDNA.

The CDR3 spans 15 residues. Trimming left V 6 bases short and J 1 base short, with 12 bases between. Germline V lookup: CDR1 MNHNY, CDR2 SVGAGI (reference sequence). In the original processing: Quantification of nucleated cells was approximated via reference gene primer amplification. Using immunoSEQ multiplex PCR, the repertoire was profiled, and TCRdb retains in-frame clones only, with some absent. The V and J calls and clone size are taken from that table; D and trimming were inferred from the DNA. The sample carries 100,000 to 150,000 clones, about 84% recorded once. The chain links TRBV6-6 to TRBJ2-2, with D maybe TRBD1 (6 bases). The source is a human donor in a cohort sampled during active COVID-19. The specimen sequenced was peripheral blood. In DNA, the CDR3 is TGTGCCAGCAGACGACAGGTCGGGAACACCGGGGAGCTGTTTTTT. Its translation is CASRRQVGNTGELFF.